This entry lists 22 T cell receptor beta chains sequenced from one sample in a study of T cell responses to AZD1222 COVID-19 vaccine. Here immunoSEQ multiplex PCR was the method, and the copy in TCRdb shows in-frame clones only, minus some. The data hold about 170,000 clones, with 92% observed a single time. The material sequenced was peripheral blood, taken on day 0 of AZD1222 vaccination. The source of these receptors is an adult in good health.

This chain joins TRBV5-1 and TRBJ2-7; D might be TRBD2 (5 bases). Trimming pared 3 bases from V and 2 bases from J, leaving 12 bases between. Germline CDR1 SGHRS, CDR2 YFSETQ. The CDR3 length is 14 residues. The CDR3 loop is CASSWETRTYEQYF. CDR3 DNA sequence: TGCGCCAGCAGCTGGGAGACAAGGACCTACGAGCAGTACTTC.

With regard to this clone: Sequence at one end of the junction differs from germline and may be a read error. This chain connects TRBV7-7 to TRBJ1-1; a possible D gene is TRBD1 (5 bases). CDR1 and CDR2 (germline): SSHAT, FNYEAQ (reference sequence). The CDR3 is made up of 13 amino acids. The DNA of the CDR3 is TGTGCTAGCAGCTTAGCGCAGGGCTCTGAAGCTTTCTTT. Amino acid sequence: CASSLAQGSEAFF.

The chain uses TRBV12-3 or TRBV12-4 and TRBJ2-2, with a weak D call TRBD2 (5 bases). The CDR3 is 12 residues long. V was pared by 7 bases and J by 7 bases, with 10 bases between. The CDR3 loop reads CASTGLDGELFF. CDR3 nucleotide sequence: TGTGCCAGCACCGGACTGGACGGGGAGCTGTTTTTT.

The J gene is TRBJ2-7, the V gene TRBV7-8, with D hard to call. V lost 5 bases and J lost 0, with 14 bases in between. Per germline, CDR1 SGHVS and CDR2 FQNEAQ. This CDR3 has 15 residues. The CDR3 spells CASSPPLGNSYEQYF. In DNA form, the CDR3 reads TGTGCCAGCAGCCCACCGTTGGGGAACTCCTACGAGCAGTACTTC.

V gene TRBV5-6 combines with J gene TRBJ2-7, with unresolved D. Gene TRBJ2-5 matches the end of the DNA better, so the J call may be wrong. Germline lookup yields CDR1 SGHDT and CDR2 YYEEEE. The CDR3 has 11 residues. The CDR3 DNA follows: TGTGCCAGCAGCTTGGCGGGGACCCAGTACTTC. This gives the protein CASSLAGTQYF.

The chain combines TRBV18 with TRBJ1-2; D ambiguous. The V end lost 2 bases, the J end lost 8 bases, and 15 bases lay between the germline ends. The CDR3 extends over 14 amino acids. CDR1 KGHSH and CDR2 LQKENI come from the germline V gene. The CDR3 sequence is CASSPGAEARGYTF. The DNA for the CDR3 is TGTGCCAGCTCACCAGGAGCGGAGGCACGCGGCTACACCTTC.

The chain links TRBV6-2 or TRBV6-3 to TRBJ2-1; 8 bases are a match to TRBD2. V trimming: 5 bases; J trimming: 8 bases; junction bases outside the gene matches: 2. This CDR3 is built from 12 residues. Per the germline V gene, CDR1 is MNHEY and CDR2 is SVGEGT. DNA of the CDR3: TGTGCCAGCAGTCCGGGGGGGGATGAGCAGTTCTTC. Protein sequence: CASSPGGDEQFF.

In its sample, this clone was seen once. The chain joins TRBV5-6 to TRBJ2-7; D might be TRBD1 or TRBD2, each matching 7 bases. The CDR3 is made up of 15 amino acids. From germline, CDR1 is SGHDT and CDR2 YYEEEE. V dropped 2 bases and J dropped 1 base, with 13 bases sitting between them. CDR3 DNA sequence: TGTGCCAGCAGCTTTTACAGGGGAGGGTCCTACGAGCAGTACTTC. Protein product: CASSFYRGGSYEQYF.

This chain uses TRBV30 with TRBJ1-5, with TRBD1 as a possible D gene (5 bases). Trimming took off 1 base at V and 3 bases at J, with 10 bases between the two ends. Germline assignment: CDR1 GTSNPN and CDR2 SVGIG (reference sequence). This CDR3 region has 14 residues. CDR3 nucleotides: TGTGCCTGGAGTGGGGGGAGTTCCAATCAGCCCCAGCATTTT. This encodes CAWSGGSSNQPQHF.

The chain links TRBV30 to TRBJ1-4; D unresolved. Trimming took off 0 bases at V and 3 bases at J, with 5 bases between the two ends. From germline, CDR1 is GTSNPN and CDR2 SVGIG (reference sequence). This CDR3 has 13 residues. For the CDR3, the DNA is TGTGCCTGGAGTGTACTCTCTAATGAAAAACTGTTTTTT. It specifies CAWSVLSNEKLFF.

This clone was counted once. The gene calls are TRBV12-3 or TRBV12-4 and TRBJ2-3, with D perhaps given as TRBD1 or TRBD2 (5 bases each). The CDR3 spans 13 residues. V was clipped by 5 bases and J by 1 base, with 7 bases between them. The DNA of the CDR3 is TGTGCCAGCAGTCGGGACGGCACAGATACGCAGTATTTT. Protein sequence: CASSRDGTDTQYF.

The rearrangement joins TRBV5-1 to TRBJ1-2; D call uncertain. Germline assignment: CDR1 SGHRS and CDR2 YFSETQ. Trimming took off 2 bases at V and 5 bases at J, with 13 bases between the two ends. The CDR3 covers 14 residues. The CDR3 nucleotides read TGCGCCAGCAGCTTACTACCGGGTGGGTATGGCTACACCTTC. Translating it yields CASSLLPGGYGYTF.

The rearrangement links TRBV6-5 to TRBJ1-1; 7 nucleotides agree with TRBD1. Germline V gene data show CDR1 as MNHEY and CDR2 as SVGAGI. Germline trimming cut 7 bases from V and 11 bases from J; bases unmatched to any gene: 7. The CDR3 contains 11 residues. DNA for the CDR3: TGTGCCAGCACCAACGGACAGGCGGCTTTCTTT. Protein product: CASTNGQAAFF.

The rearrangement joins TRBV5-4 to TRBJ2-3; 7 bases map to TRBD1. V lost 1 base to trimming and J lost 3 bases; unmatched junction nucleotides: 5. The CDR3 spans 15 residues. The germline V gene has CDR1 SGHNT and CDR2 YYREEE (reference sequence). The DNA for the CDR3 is TGTGCCAGCAGCTTGCCCGGGACAGAGACAGATACGCAGTATTTT. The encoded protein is CASSLPGTETDTQYF.

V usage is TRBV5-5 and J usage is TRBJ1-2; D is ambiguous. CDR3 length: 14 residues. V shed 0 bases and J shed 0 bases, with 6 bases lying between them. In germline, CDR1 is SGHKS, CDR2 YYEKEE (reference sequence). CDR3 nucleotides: TGTGCCAGCAGCTTGGAGGGAGCTAACTATGGCTACACCTTC. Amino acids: CASSLEGANYGYTF.

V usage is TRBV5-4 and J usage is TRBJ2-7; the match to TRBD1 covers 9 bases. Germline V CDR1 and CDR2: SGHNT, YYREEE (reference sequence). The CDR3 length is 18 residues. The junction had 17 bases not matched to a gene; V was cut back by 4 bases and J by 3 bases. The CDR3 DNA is TGTGCCAGCAGCCGGACAGGGGACGGGCCCTTTTCCCACTACGAGCAGTACTTC. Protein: CASSRTGDGPFSHYEQYF. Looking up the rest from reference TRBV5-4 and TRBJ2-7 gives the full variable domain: ETGVTQSPTHLIKTRGQQVTLRCSSQSGHNTVSWYQQALGQGPQFIFQYYREEENGRGNFPPRFSGLQFPNYSSELNVNALELDDSALYLCASSRTGDGPFSHYEQYFGPGTRLTVT.

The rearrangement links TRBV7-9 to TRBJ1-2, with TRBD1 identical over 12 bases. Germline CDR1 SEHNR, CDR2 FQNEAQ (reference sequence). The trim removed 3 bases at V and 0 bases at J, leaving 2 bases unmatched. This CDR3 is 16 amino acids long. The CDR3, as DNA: TGTGCCAGCAGCTTGGGGACAGGGGGCTCTAACTATGGCTACACCTTC. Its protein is CASSLGTGGSNYGYTF.

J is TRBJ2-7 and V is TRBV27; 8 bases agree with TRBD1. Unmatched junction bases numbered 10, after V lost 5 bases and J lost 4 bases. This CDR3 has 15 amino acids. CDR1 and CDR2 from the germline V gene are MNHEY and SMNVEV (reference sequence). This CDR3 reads CASSKDRGKGYEQYF. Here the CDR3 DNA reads TGTGCCAGCAGTAAAGACAGGGGTAAAGGGTACGAGCAGTACTTC.

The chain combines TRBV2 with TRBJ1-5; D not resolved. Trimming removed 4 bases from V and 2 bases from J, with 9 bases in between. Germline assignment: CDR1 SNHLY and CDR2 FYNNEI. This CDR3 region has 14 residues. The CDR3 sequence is CASSGNWGNQPQHF. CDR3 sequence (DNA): TGTGCCAGCAGTGGGAATTGGGGCAATCAGCCCCAGCATTTT.

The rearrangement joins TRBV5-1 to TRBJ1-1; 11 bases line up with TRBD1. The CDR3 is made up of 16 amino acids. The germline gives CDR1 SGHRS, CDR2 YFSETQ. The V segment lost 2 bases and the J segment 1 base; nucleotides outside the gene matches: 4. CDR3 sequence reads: CASSLGQGAKNTEAFF. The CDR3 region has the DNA TGCGCCAGCAGCTTAGGACAGGGGGCCAAGAACACTGAAGCTTTCTTT.

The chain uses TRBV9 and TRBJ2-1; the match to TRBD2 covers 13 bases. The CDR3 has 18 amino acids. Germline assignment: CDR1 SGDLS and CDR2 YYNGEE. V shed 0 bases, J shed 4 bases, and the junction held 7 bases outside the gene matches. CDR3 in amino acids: CASSVGTSGRRKYNEQFF. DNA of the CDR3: TGTGCCAGCAGCGTAGGGACTAGCGGGAGAAGGAAGTACAATGAGCAGTTCTTC. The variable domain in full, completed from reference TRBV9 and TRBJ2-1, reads DSGVTQTPKHLITATGQRVTLRCSPRSGDLSVYWYQQSLDQGLQFLIQYYNGEERAKGNILERFSAQQFPDLHSELNLSSLELGDSALYFCASSVGTSGRRKYNEQFFGPGTRLTVL.

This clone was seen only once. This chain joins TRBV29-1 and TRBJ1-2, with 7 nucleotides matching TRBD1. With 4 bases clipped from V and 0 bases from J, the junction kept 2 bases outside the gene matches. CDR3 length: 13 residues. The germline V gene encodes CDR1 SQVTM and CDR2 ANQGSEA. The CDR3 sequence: CSVGQGANYGYTF. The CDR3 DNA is TGCAGCGTTGGACAGGGCGCTAACTATGGCTACACCTTC.